This T cell receptor (beta chain) came from a study of T-cell memory formation after mild COVID-19. CDR1 is SNHLY, CDR2 FYNNEI, per germline. There are 12 residues in the CDR3. The ends were cut back, 5 bases at V and 8 bases at J, with 12 bases in the middle. There are a few counts of this clonotype. Antigen unknown. Overall study findings and caveats: Day 15 to 85 contracting clones showed balanced CD4/CD8; later expanders leaned CD4+. Day 37-peaking second-wave clones had unconfirmed SARS-CoV-2 specificity. The study detected some responding clones in pre-infection memory, suggesting cross-reactive memory joined. Clones that contracted clustered mainly in CM and EM if CD4+ and in EMRA if CD8+.

TCRdb fed the 5' RACE reads into MiXCR, producing one record per CDR3 protein. The sample records 350,000 to 450,000 distinct CDR3 sequences, over 25% being singletons. The rearrangement links TRBV2 to TRBJ1-1; D ambiguous. Sequencing input: PBMCs or a T cell subset sorted from them (not recorded which). This receptor was identified in an adult woman who had mild COVID-19 (a few samples of this study predate the infection). Cell type and time point are not known. The CDR3 sequence: CASSYERSEAFF. As DNA, the CDR3 is TGTGCCAGCAGTTATGAACGATCGGAAGCTTTCTTT.